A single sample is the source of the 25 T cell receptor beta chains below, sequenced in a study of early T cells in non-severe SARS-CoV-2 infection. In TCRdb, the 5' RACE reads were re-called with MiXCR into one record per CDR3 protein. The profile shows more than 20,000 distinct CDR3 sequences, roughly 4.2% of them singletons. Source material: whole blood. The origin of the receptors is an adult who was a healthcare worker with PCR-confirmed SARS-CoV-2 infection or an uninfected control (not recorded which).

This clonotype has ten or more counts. CDR3 nucleotides: TGTGCCAGCAGCTTGCTGGAGACCCAGTACTTC. Its translation: CASSLLETQYF. The chain links TRBV5-6 to TRBJ2-5; no clear D. The ends were cut back, 1 base at V and 5 bases at J, with 3 bases in the middle. The germline V gene has CDR1 SGHDT and CDR2 YYEEEE. The CDR3 covers 11 residues.

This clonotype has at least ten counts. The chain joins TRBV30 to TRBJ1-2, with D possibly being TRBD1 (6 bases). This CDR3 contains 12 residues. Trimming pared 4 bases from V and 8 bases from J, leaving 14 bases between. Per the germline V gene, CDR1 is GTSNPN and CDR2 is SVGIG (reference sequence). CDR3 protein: CAWNLQGSGYTF. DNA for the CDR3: TGTGCCTGGAACCTACAGGGAAGCGGCTACACCTTC.

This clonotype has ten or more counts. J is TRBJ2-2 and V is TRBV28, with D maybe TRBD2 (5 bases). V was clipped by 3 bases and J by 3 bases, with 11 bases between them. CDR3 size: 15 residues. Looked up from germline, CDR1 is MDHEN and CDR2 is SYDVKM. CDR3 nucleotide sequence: TGTGCCAGCAGTTTTGTGGGGAGATACACCGGGGAGCTGTTTTTT. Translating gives CASSFVGRYTGELFF.

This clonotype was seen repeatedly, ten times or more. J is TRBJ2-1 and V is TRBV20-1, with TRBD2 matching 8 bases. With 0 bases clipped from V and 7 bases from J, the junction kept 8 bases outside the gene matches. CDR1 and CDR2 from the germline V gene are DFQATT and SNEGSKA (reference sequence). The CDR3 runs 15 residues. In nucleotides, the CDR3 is TGCAGTGCTAGAGATGGAAAGCGGGAGAGGAATGAGCAGTTCTTC. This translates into CSARDGKRERNEQFF.

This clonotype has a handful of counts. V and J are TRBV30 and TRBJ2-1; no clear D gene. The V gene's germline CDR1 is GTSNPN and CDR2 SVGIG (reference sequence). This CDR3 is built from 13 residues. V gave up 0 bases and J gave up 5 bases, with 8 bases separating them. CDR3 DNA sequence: TGTGCCTGGAGTGTACAACTAAACAATGAGCAGTTCTTC. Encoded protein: CAWSVQLNNEQFF.

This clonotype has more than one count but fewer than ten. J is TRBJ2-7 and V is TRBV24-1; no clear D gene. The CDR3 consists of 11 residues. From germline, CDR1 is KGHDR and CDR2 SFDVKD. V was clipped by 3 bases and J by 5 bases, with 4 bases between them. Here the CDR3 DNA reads TGTGCCACCAGTGATGTGGACGAGCAGTACTTC. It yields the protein CATSDVDEQYF.

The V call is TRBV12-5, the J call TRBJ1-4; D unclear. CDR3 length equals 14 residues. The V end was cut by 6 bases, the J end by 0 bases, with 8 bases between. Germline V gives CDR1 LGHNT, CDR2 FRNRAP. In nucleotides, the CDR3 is TGTGCTAGTGGAAGGACCTCAACTAATGAAAAACTGTTTTTT. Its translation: CASGRTSTNEKLFF.

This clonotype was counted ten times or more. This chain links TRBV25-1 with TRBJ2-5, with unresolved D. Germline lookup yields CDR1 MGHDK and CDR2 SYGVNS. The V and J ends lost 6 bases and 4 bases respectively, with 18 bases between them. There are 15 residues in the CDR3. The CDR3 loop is CASRPNPSVLETQYF. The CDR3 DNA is TGTGCCAGCAGGCCGAACCCGAGCGTATTAGAGACCCAGTACTTC.

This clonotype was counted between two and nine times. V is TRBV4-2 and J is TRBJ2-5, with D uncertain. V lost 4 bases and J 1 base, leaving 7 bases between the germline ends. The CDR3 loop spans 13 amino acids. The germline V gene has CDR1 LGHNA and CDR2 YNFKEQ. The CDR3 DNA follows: TGTGCCAGCAGCCCAGACCTCCAAGAGACCCAGTACTTC. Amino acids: CASSPDLQETQYF.

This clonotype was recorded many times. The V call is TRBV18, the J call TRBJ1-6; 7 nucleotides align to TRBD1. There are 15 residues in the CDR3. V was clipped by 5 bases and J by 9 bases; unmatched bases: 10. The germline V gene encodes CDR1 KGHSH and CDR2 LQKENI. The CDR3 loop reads CASSTTGGGGSPLHF. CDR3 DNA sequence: TGTGCCAGCTCAACCACAGGAGGGGGCGGTTCACCCCTCCACTTT.

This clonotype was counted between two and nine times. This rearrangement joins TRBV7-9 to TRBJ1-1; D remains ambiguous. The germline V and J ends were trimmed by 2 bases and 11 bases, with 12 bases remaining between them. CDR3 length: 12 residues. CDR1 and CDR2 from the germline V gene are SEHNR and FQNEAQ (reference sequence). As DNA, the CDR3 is TGTGCCAGCAGCTTACCAAGGGAAGAGGCTTTCTTT. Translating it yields CASSLPREEAFF.

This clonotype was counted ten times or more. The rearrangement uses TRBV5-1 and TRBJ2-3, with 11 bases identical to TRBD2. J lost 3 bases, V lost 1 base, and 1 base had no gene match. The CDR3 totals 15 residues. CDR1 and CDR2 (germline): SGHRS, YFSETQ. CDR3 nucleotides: TGCGCCAGCAGCTTGACTAGCGGGGGAACAGATACGCAGTATTTT. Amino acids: CASSLTSGGTDTQYF.

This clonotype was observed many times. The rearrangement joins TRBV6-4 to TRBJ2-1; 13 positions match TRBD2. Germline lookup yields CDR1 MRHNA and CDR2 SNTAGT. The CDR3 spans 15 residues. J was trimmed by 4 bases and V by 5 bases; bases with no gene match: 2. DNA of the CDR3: TGTGCCAGCAGTCCGGGACTAGCGGGGTACAATGAGCAGTTCTTC. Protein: CASSPGLAGYNEQFF.

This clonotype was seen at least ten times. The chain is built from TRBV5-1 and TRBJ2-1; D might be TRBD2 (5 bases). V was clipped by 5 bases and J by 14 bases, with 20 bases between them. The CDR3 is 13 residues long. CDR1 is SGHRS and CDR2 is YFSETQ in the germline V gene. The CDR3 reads CASREMPGGEEFF. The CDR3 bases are TGCGCCAGCAGAGAGATGCCCGGAGGAGAAGAGTTCTTC.

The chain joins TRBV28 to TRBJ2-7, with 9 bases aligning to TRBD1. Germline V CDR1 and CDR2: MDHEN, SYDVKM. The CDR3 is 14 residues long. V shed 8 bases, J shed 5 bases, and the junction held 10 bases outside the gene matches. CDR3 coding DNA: TGTGCCAGCGCTAGGACAGGGGAAAAGAACGAGCAGTACTTC. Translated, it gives CASARTGEKNEQYF. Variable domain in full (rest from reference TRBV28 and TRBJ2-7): DVKVTQSSRYLVKRTGEKVFLECVQDMDHENMFWYRQDPGLGLRLIYFSYDVKMKEKGDIPEGYSVSREKKERFSLILESASTNQTSMYLCASARTGEKNEQYFGPGTRLTVT.

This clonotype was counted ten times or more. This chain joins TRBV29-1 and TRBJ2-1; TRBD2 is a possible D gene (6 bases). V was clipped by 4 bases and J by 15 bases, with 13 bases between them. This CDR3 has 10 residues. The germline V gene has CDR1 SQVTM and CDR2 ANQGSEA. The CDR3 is CSVVEGGMFF. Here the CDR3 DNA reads TGCAGCGTTGTAGAGGGAGGTATGTTCTTC.

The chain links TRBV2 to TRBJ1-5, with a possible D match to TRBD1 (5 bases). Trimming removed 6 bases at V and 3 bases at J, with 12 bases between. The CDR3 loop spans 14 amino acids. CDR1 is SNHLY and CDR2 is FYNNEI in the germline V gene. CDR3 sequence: CASSRPGPNQPQHF. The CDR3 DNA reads TGTGCCAGCAGCCGTCCGGGGCCCAATCAGCCCCAGCATTTT.

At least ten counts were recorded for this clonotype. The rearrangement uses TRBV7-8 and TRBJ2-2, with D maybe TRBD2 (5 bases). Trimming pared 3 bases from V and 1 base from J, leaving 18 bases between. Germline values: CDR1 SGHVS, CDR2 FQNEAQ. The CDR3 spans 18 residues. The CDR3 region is CASSLRVGPAVNTGELFF. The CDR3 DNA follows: TGTGCCAGCAGCTTGCGGGTCGGGCCAGCGGTGAACACCGGGGAGCTGTTTTTT.

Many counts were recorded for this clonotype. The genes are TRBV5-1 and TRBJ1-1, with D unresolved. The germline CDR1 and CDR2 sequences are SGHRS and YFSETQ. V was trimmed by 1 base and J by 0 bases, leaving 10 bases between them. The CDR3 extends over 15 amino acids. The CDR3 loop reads CASSLFGVVNTEAFF. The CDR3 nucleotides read TGCGCCAGCAGCTTGTTCGGGGTAGTGAACACTGAAGCTTTCTTT.

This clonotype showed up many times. CDR3 DNA: TGCGCCAGCAGCCCCGGGAGCCAAGAGACCCAGTACTTC. Its translation is CASSPGSQETQYF. J is TRBJ2-5 and V is TRBV5-1; maybe TRBD2 (6 bases). From germline, CDR1 is SGHRS and CDR2 YFSETQ. Trimming removed 4 bases from V and 1 base from J, with 8 bases in between. This CDR3 has 13 residues.

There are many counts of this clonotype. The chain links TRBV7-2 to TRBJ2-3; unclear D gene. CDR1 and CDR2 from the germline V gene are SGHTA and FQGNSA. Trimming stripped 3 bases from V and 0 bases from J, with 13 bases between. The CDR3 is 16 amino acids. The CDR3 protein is CASSFSPNPSTDTQYF. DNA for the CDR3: TGTGCCAGCAGCTTCTCACCGAACCCTAGCACAGATACGCAGTATTTT.

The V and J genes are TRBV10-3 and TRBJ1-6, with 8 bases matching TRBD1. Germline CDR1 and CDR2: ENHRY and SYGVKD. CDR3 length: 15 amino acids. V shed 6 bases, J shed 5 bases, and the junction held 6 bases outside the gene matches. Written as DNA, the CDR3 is TGTGCCATCAGCCCCGACAGGGGCAATAATTCACCCCTCCACTTT. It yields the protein CAISPDRGNNSPLHF.

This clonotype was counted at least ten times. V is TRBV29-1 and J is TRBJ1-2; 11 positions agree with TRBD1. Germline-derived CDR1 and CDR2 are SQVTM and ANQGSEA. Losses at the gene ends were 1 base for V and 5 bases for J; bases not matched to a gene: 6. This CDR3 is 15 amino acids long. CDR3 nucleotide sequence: TGCAGCGTTGAAGGGACCGGGACAGGGGGTTATGGCTACACCTTC. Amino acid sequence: CSVEGTGTGGYGYTF. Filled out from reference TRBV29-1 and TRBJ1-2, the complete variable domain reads SAVISQKPSRDICQRGTSLTIQCQVDSQVTMMFWYRQQPGQSLTLIATANQGSEATYESGFVIDKFPISRPNLTFSTLTVSNMSPEDSSIYLCSVEGTGTGGYGYTFGSGTRLTVV.

CDR3 protein: CASSQDSRQDYNEQFF. CDR3 coding DNA: TGCGCCAGCAGCCAAGATTCAAGGCAGGATTACAATGAGCAGTTCTTC. V usage is TRBV4-1 and J usage is TRBJ2-1; no clear D gene. V was cut by 0 bases and J by 4 bases, with 13 bases left in between. The CDR3 is made up of 16 amino acids. From germline, CDR1 is MGHRA and CDR2 YSYEKL.

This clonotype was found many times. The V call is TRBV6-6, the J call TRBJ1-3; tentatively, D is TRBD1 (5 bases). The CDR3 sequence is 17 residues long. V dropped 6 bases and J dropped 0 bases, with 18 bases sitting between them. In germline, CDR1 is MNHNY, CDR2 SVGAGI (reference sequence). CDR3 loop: CASSPGTELYSGNTIYF. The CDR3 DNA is TGTGCCAGCAGCCCCGGGACGGAGTTATACTCTGGAAACACCATATATTTT.